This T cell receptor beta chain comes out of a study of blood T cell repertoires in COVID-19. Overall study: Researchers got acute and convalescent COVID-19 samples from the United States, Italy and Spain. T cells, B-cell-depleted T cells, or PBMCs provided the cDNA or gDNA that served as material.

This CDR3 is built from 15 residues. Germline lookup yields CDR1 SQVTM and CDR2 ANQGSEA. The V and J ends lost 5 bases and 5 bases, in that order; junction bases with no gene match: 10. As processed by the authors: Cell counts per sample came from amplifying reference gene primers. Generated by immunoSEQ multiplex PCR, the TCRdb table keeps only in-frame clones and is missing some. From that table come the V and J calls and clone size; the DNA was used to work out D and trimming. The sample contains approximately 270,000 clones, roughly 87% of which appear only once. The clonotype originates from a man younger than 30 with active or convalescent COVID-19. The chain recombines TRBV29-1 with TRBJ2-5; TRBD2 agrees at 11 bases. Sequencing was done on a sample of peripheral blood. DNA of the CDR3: TGCAGCGTTAATGGGCTAGCGGGAGGTGGGGAGACCCAGTACTTC. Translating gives CSVNGLAGGGETQYF.